Sequencing of this T cell receptor (beta chain) was carried out in a study of early T cells in non-severe SARS-CoV-2 infection listed by TCRdb under 2021. About the full investigation: Because TCR sequencing relied on bulk RNA taken from unsorted whole blood, pairing of alpha and beta chains was not possible. The investigation overall reported the following: VDJdb matching was skewed toward anti-spike CD8 responses, so virus-specific expansions were likely underestimated and private and CD4 specificities were missed.

Library construction relied on 5' RACE. Instrument on record: NextSeq 500. To correct for sequencing error and PCR bias, the TCR library protocol tagged individual cDNA molecules with unique molecular identifiers. TCR alpha and beta chains were both sequenced, and the abundances of alpha and beta sequences in each sample were closely correlated with each other. The study's own analysis went as follows. Decombinator V4 was used to annotate the V gene, J gene and CDR3 of the TCR sequences. Expanded TCRs were defined as changing significantly between any two time points under a Poisson model with p below 0.0001. TCR abundances were normalised to the total number of TCRs sequenced per sample and expressed as counts per million. MAIT TCRs were defined by TRAV1-2 paired with TRAJ12, TRAJ20 or TRAJ33, and iNKT TCRs by TRAV10 paired with TRAJ18. VDJdb, accessed 1 November 2021, was searched for CMV, EBV and SARS-CoV-2 annotated TCRs, with TCRs annotated for multiple antigens excluded. The public reads were reanalyzed by TCRdb: fastp trimming at Q25, MiXCR alignment, in-frame beta chains only. Every distinct CDR3 protein forms one entry, paired with its most common genes and DNA. None of the V and J calls come from the authors' own analysis; TCRdb made them. This sample has tens of thousands of distinct CDR3 sequences in its table, and around 12% of those were observed once. The top ten hold around 2.9% of the sample.

The study was a case-control design nested within a healthcare worker cohort in London, UK, with weekly nasopharyngeal swab PCR tests and blood sampling. Between 23 and 31 March 2020, the week of the UK lockdown, healthcare workers were enrolled and then followed up weekly for as long as 16 weeks. Trimming at the junction amounts to 5 bases on V and 0 bases on J, and the germline ends lie 19 bases apart. As encoded in the germline V gene, CDR1 is MDHEN while CDR2 is SYDVKM. The CDR3 measures 17 amino acids from cysteine to phenylalanine. Left in the record is the CDR3 DNA by itself, 51 bases read in frame from the first base. In this sample, this clonotype turned up a few times. No cognate antigen has been identified for it. Base quality data are lacking; no much larger clone is found one base away.

The sample here was whole blood, taken at baseline. The chain joins TRBV28 to TRBJ1-1, with the D gene not confidently named. The receptor's source is an adult who was a healthcare worker with PCR-confirmed SARS-CoV-2 infection or an uninfected control (not recorded which). The DNA sequence is as follows: TGTGCCAGCAGTACGGGCCACCACACCCTAATGAACACTGAAGCTTTCTTT. Protein translation: CASSTGHHTLMNTEAFF.